One sample yielded the 24 T cell receptor beta chains listed below, sequenced in a study of immune heterogeneity within non-small cell lung tumors (dated by TCRdb to 2016 to 2018). Sequenced using a HiSeq X Ten. The TCR beta CDR3 region was amplified with a multiplex PCR system, in which a first round of around 11 cycles was run using 32 V-gene forward and 13 J-gene reverse primers. The raw public data were reprocessed by TCRdb itself: fastp quality trimming at Q25, MiXCR clonotype calling, in-frame beta chains only. Rows merge per CDR3 protein into single entries with the most common DNA and genes. The sample table contains 2,500 to 3,500 distinct CDR3 sequences; only one count was recorded for about 45% of them. The ten largest clones capture 7.5% to 9% of the sample. Genomic DNA extracted from bulk tumor tissue served as TCR template, with about 600 ng gDNA amplified per sample. During surgery, several biopsies were collected from each primary tumor and placed as far from one another as possible within the tumor mass. The study cohort was described as untreated, and the patients were newly diagnosed NSCLC cases having curative surgery.

Material for sequencing was lung tumor tissue. Receptor source: an older woman with non-small cell lung cancer.

The chain uses TRBV15 and TRBJ1-5; weak D call: TRBD1 (6 bases). The CDR3 contains 15 residues. In germline, CDR1 is LNHNV, CDR2 YYDKDF (reference sequence). The V end was cut by 0 bases, the J end by 7 bases, with 13 bases between. The CDR3 spells CATSRDLGRGQPQHF. The CDR3 DNA follows: TGTGCCACCAGCAGAGATTTGGGCAGGGGACAGCCCCAGCATTTT. The full variable domain, with the rest looked up from reference TRBV15 and TRBJ1-5, is DAMVIQNPRYQVTQFGKPVTLSCSQTLNHNVMYWYQQKSSQAPKLLFHYYDKDFNNEADTPDNFQSRRPNTSFCFLDIRSPGLGDTAMYLCATSRDLGRGQPQHFGDGTRLSIL.

V and J are TRBV28 and TRBJ1-6, with a possible D match to TRBD1 (5 bases). Trimming removed 6 bases from V and 8 bases from J, with 14 bases in between. The CDR3 spans 14 residues. CDR1 is MDHEN, CDR2 SYDVKM, per germline. The CDR3, as DNA: TGTGCCAGCAGACTCCCGGGGGGGGATTCACCCCTCCACTTT. Its translation: CASRLPGGDSPLHF.

The chain has TRBV6-1 and TRBJ2-7; D call uncertain. CDR1 and CDR2 from the germline V gene are MNHNS and SASEGT. The CDR3 runs to 10 residues. Trimming took off 8 bases at V and 5 bases at J, with 7 bases between the two ends. The CDR3 loop reads CASSHNEQYF. The CDR3 region has the DNA TGTGCCAGCTCCCACAACGAGCAGTACTTC.

The table lists this clonotype with a few counts. The V call is TRBV7-3, the J call TRBJ2-1; the D gene is possibly TRBD1 (5 bases). V was cut by 6 bases and J by 6 bases, with 21 bases left in between. Per germline, CDR1 SGHTA and CDR2 FQGTGA. The CDR3 contains 16 residues. The CDR3 region has the DNA TGTGCCAGCAGGGACCCATGGACACCTAAGGGCAATGAGCAGTTCTTC. Translated: CASRDPWTPKGNEQFF. The complete variable domain, with remaining parts taken from reference TRBV7-3 and TRBJ2-1, reads GAGVSQTPSNKVTEKGKYVELRCDPISGHTALYWYRQSLGQGPEFLIYFQGTGAADDSGLPNDRFFAVRPEGSVSTLKIQRTERGDSAVYLCASRDPWTPKGNEQFFGPGTRLTVL.

The gene calls are TRBV7-2 and TRBJ2-1; TRBD2 aligns across 10 bases. Germline lookup yields CDR1 SGHTA and CDR2 FQGNSA. The CDR3 has 17 residues. The trim removed 0 bases at V and 10 bases at J, leaving 12 bases unmatched. CDR3 bases: TGTGCCAGCAGCTTAGCGGCGGGTAGCGGGAGGCGGGGGGAGCAGTTCTTC. Translating it yields CASSLAAGSGRRGEQFF.

The chain recombines TRBV6-5 with TRBJ2-5; no definite D call. CDR3 length: 13 amino acids. V was trimmed by 4 bases and J by 4 bases, leaving 10 bases between them. The germline gives CDR1 MNHEY, CDR2 SVGAGI. CDR3 nucleotide sequence: TGTGCCAGCAGTTCACCGATGGTAGAGACCCAGTACTTC. Translated: CASSSPMVETQYF.

The chain combines TRBV3-1 with TRBJ2-5, with 11 bases aligning to TRBD1. The germline CDR1 and CDR2 sequences are LGHDT and YNNKEL (reference sequence). V shed 2 bases, J shed 5 bases, and the junction held 4 bases outside the gene matches. This CDR3 is built from 15 residues. The CDR3 DNA reads TGTGCCAGCAGCCAATGGGACAGGGGGGGGGAGACCCAGTACTTC. Translation gives CASSQWDRGGETQYF.

CDR3 nucleotides: TGTGCCAGCAGTTACTTTGGGGTAAACACCGGGGAGCTGTTTTTT. As protein: CASSYFGVNTGELFF. The V call is TRBV6-5, the J call TRBJ2-2; D not certain. The germline gives CDR1 MNHEY, CDR2 SVGAGI. The CDR3 runs 15 residues. Trimming shortened V by 1 base and J by 2 bases, and 8 bases separated the two germline ends.

This clonotype came up a few times. The J gene is TRBJ2-7, the V gene TRBV27; 9 positions agree with TRBD1. This CDR3 is 15 amino acids long. Germline V gene lookup returns CDR1 MNHEY and CDR2 SMNVEV (reference sequence). J was trimmed by 7 bases and V by 6 bases; bases with no gene match: 13. CDR3 loop: CASRSGIQGALEQYF. For the CDR3, the DNA is TGTGCCAGCAGATCAGGCATACAGGGGGCCCTTGAGCAGTACTTC.

This clonotype was detected only a few times. This chain uses TRBV7-8 with TRBJ2-1, with a possible D match to TRBD1 (8 bases). CDR1 is SGHVS, CDR2 FQNEAQ, per germline. The V end was cut by 5 bases, the J end by 4 bases, with 15 bases between. The CDR3 covers 15 residues. The CDR3 loop reads CASSQGAGVYNEQFF. The CDR3 nucleotides are TGTGCCAGCAGCCAGGGGGCGGGAGTTTACAATGAGCAGTTCTTC.

This chain links TRBV4-3 with TRBJ2-3, with D maybe TRBD2 (5 bases). CDR1 is LGHNA, CDR2 YSLEER, per germline. Trimming cost V 0 bases and J 1 base, with 8 bases left between them. This CDR3 has 15 residues. The CDR3 loop reads CASSQEERRTDTQYF. CDR3 DNA: TGCGCCAGCAGCCAAGAGGAGCGGCGCACAGATACGCAGTATTTT.

The chain has TRBV20-1 and TRBJ2-1; D ambiguous. The CDR3 spans 11 residues. Germline V gives CDR1 DFQATT, CDR2 SNEGSKA (reference sequence). V was clipped by 1 base and J by 9 bases, with 7 bases between them. CDR3 amino acids: CSARGASEQFF. The CDR3 DNA reads TGCAGTGCTAGAGGTGCGAGTGAGCAGTTCTTC.

The chain couples TRBV6-1 to TRBJ2-7; D is unclear. This CDR3 has 14 residues. V gave up 8 bases and J gave up 2 bases, with 16 bases separating them. CDR1 MNHNS and CDR2 SASEGT come from the germline V gene. Here the CDR3 DNA reads TGTGCCAGCGGGATCAGATTTGGGGCCTACGAGCAGTACTTC. Its protein product is CASGIRFGAYEQYF.

The gene calls are TRBV7-2 and TRBJ2-3; D gene unclear. From germline, CDR1 is SGHTA and CDR2 FQGNSA. The CDR3 contains 13 residues. The V gene lost 1 base and the J gene lost 14 bases, with 16 bases spanning the gap. CDR3 DNA sequence: TGTGCCAGCAGCTTAGGGGATGGAGTCCAGTGGTATTTT. This codes for CASSLGDGVQWYF.

This clonotype came up a few times. This sequence joins TRBV6-5 and TRBJ2-1, with 9 bases lining up with TRBD2. The CDR3 extends over 15 amino acids. V was pared by 3 bases and J by 9 bases, with 9 bases of the junction left unmatched. The germline V gene encodes CDR1 MNHEY and CDR2 SVGAGI. CDR3 DNA sequence: TGTGCCAGCAGTTATCGGGCTAGCGGGAAAGCTGAGCAGTTCTTC. It codes for CASSYRASGKAEQFF.

This clonotype ranks as large (0.1 to 1%). This chain links TRBV15 with TRBJ1-6; D uncertain. CDR1 is LNHNV and CDR2 is YYDKDF in the germline V gene (reference sequence). V lost 0 bases, J lost 7 bases, and 13 bases lay in between. CDR3 size: 16 residues. The chain's CDR3 is CATSRDLRGGNSPLHF. CDR3 in DNA: TGTGCCACCAGCAGAGATCTGCGGGGTGGGAATTCACCCCTCCACTTT. Looking up the rest from reference TRBV15 and TRBJ1-6 gives the full variable domain: DAMVIQNPRYQVTQFGKPVTLSCSQTLNHNVMYWYQQKSSQAPKLLFHYYDKDFNNEADTPDNFQSRRPNTSFCFLDIRSPGLGDTAMYLCATSRDLRGGNSPLHFGNGTRLTVT.

The rearrangement uses TRBV20-1 and TRBJ1-3, with D possibly matching TRBD1 (5 bases). CDR1 is DFQATT and CDR2 is SNEGSKA in the germline V gene (reference sequence). The CDR3 runs to 15 residues. Trimming pared 0 bases from V and 3 bases from J, leaving 12 bases between. The CDR3 DNA reads as TGCAGTGCTAGAGATGGGACGGAGGTTGGAAACACCATATATTTT. The encoded protein is CSARDGTEVGNTIYF.

This clonotype has only a few counts. The chain recombines TRBV12-3 or TRBV12-4 with TRBJ2-1, with D uncertain. The V end lost 1 base, the J end lost 3 bases, and 13 bases lay between the germline ends. The CDR3 totals 16 residues. In nucleotides, the CDR3 is TGTGCCAGCAGTTTAGTTCGAGTACCGCACTACAATGAGCAGTTCTTC. It codes for CASSLVRVPHYNEQFF.

This clonotype was detected only once. The chain couples TRBV7-6 to TRBJ1-1; no firm D call. The V and J ends lost 5 bases and 0 bases respectively, with 7 bases between them. There are 13 residues in the CDR3. Germline assignment: CDR1 SGHVS and CDR2 FNYEAQ. The DNA for the CDR3 is TGTGCCAGCAGCCTACAGCTGAACACTGAAGCTTTCTTT. Translated, it gives CASSLQLNTEAFF.

In its sample, this clonotype ranks as large. The rearrangement joins TRBV4-3 to TRBJ1-3; D not certain. V lost 3 bases to trimming and J lost 0 bases, with 18 bases between them. Germline V gene data show CDR1 as LGHNA and CDR2 as YSLEER. The CDR3 is made up of 18 amino acids. The CDR3 loop is CASSHQVNRESSGNTIYF. The CDR3 bases are TGCGCCAGCAGCCACCAAGTGAATAGGGAGAGCTCTGGAAACACCATATATTTT.

This clonotype is large (0.1 to 1%). J is TRBJ2-7 and V is TRBV11-2; tentative D call: TRBD2 (5 bases). CDR1 is SGHAT and CDR2 is FQNNGV in the germline V gene. Trimming cost V 0 bases and J 0 bases, with 9 bases left between them. CDR3 length: 15 amino acids. CDR3 amino acids: CASSLESGNSYEQYF. The DNA of the CDR3 is TGTGCCAGCAGCTTAGAAAGCGGCAACTCCTACGAGCAGTACTTC.

This clonotype has a handful of counts. V usage is TRBV11-2 and J usage is TRBJ2-7, with 8 bases fitting TRBD2. Germline CDR1 is SGHAT and CDR2 is FQNNGV. The CDR3 spans 15 residues. J was trimmed by 1 base and V by 5 bases; bases with no gene match: 7. CDR3 in amino acids: CASSLGLEVSYEQYF. The CDR3 DNA reads TGTGCCAGCAGCCTGGGACTAGAGGTTTCCTACGAGCAGTACTTC. Using reference TRBV11-2 and TRBJ2-7 for the parts outside the CDR3, the full variable domain is EAGVAQSPRYKIIEKRQSVAFWCNPISGHATLYWYQQILGQGPKLLIQFQNNGVVDDSQLPKDRFSAERLKGVDSTLKIQPAKLEDSAVYLCASSLGLEVSYEQYFGPGTRLTVT.

Only one count was recorded for this clonotype. The CDR3 is CSARDLGHGSTEAFF. CDR3 coding DNA: TGCAGTGCTAGAGATCTTGGGCATGGGAGCACTGAAGCTTTCTTT. The chain carries TRBV20-1 and TRBJ1-1; no reliable D call. Trimming shortened V by 0 bases and J by 4 bases, and 15 bases separated the two germline ends. The germline V gene has CDR1 DFQATT and CDR2 SNEGSKA (reference sequence). This CDR3 spans 15 amino acids.

The chain joins TRBV2 to TRBJ2-7; maybe TRBD1 (5 bases). V lost 2 bases, J lost 3 bases, and 14 bases lay in between. The CDR3 covers 15 residues. Germline V gene data show CDR1 as SNHLY and CDR2 as FYNNEI. CDR3 residues: CASSEYGDSHYEQYF. In DNA, the CDR3 is TGTGCCAGCAGTGAATATGGTGACAGCCACTACGAGCAGTACTTC.